This record covers a single T cell receptor (beta chain). Its antigen is currently not known. The input lacks base qualities; no much larger clone sits a single base away. The germline V end is reduced by 5 bases and the J end by 2 bases; junction bases left unmatched: 4. Including cysteine and phenylalanine, the CDR3 has 14 amino acids. The only DNA kept is the CDR3, 42 bases in frame from the first base. CDR1 and CDR2 were assigned from the germline V gene (reference sequence) as LNHDA and SQIVND. Peripheral blood CD8+ and CD4+ T cells from healthy donors, Susac syndrome patients and multiple sclerosis patients were profiled by high-throughput TCR beta sequencing. Treatment-naive patients with stable or active relapsing-remitting disease fulfilling revised McDonald criteria were used as multiple sclerosis controls. Bulk CD8+ and CD4+ T cells were purified by magnetic negative isolation, while CD8+ TEMRA cells were enriched using FACS. Blood was drawn into EDTA tubes, processed within 24 hours, and PBMCs were isolated by density gradient centrifugation. PBMCs intended for TCR sequencing were cryopreserved in liquid nitrogen and thawed later in a water bath at 37 degrees C. Purity of sorted or isolated CD4+, CD8+ and CD8+ TEMRA cells was at least 90%.

RNA was extracted using the RNeasy kit, and about 0.5 to 1 microgram was reverse transcribed with random hexamers. The immunoSEQ multiplex PCR assay, covering 54 Vbeta and 13 Jbeta segments, was used to amplify TCR beta CDR3 regions. PCR amplification bias was corrected by using a synthetic template baseline for primer optimization and computational correction. Under the source paper's analysis protocol: Reads were annotated to V, D and J genes according to IMGT and were analyzed with immunoSEQ Analyzer, with only productive sequences retained. Clonality was calculated as one minus the Shannon entropy normalized by log2 of the number of productive unique sequences. Public and private clones were assessed among the 100 most prevalent clones of each patient and control. Clones were defined as Susac-specific when absent from the healthy and MS cohorts, from over a thousand published viral clones and from other ImmuneACCESS disease sequences. Starting from the raw public reads, TCRdb applied fastp trimming at Q25, assembled clones with MiXCR and retained in-frame beta chains. Every distinct CDR3 protein forms one entry, paired with its most common genes and DNA. TCRdb, not the authors, supplied the V and J calls. The sample yields about 130,000 distinct CDR3 sequences; around nine tenths were counted once. Of the sample, around 0.24% is held by the ten largest clones.

The entry originates in a study of CD8 T cells in Susac syndrome (dated by TCRdb to between 2017 and 2020). For context, the study as a whole: The study used repertoire sequencing to test whether antigen drove CD8+ T cell activation and differentiation in Susac syndrome. The study compared CD8+ T cell repertoire clonality among 12 healthy donors, some 14 Susac syndrome patients and roughly 15 multiple sclerosis patients.

Paper-wide results and their limitations: The number of individuals in the TCR sequencing and HLA analysis was acknowledged as relatively small.

The TCR was taken from a human donor with multiple sclerosis. This chain joins TRBV19 to TRBJ2-7, with 9 junctional bases fitting TRBD1. Input material: CD8+ T cells from PBMCs. The CDR3 in this case is CASSLRDRAYEQYF. The sequence in DNA is TGTGCCAGTAGTCTCAGGGACAGGGCCTACGAGCAGTACTTC.